This T cell receptor beta chain was sequenced for a study of cytomegalovirus exposure and HLA in healthy donors. Study-wide results and caveats: Accurate predictions that matched the HLA-A and HLA-B alleles of most subjects were reportedly made from TCR beta sequences.

Notes on this clone: Its antigen is as yet unknown.

The PCR had 60 Vbeta and 13 Jbeta primers. The protocol was immunoSEQ multiplex PCR, while the TCRdb copy is restricted to in-frame clones and leaves out a portion. The sample lists under 35,000 clones, more than 60% occurring once. The CDR3 is 15 residues long. The ends were cut back, 2 bases at V and 7 bases at J, with 18 bases in the middle. Germline values: CDR1 KGHSH, CDR2 LQKENI. The source of this sequence is a middle-aged man in good health and CMV-seropositive. The material sequenced was PBMCs. The chain joins TRBV18 to TRBJ2-7; tentatively, D is TRBD2 (6 bases). Here the CDR3 DNA reads TGTGCCAGCTCACCATCTATCGACGGCGCGGGGGAGCAGTACTTC. Its protein product is CASSPSIDGAGEQYF.